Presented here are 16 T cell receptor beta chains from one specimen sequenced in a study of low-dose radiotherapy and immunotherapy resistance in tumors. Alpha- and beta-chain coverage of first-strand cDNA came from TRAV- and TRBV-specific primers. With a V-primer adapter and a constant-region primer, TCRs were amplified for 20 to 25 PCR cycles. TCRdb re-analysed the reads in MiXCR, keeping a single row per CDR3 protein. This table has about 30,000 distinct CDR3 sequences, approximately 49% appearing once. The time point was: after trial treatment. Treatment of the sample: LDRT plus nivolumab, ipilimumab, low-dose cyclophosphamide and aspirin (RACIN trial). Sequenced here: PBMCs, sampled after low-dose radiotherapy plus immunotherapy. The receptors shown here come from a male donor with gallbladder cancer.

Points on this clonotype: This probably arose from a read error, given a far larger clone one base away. This CDR3 is CASSLETSGAWNEQYF. The CDR3, as DNA: TGCGCCAGCAGCTTGGAAACTAGCGGTGCGTGGAATGAGCAGTACTTC. The chain carries TRBV5-1 and TRBJ2-5; 8 bases map to TRBD2. The CDR3 runs 16 residues. V gave up 0 bases and J gave up 11 bases; unmatched junction bases: 15. The V gene's germline CDR1 is SGHRS and CDR2 YFSETQ.

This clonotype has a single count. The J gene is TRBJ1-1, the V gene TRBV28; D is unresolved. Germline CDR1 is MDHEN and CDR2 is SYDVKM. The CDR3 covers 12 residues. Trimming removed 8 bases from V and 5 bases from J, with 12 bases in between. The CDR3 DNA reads TGTGCCAGCTTAACCTGGGGTACTGAAGCTTTCTTT. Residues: CASLTWGTEAFF.

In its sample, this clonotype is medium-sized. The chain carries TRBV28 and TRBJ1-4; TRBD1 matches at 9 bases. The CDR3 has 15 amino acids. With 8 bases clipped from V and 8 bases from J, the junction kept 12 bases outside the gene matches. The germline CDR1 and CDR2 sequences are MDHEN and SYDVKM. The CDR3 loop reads CASSSQGQGHEKLFF. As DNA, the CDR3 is TGTGCCAGCTCTAGCCAGGGACAGGGTCACGAAAAACTGTTTTTT.

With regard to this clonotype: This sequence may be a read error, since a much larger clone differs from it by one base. CDR3 loop: CASTPQTGSGYEQFF. CDR3 in DNA: TGTGCCAGCACCCCTCAGACAGGGAGTGGCTACGAGCAGTTCTTC. V and J are TRBV12-3 or TRBV12-4 and TRBJ2-1; TRBD1 matches 7 bases. Trimming cost V 7 bases and J 10 bases; bases outside gene matches: 16. The CDR3 is 15 residues long.

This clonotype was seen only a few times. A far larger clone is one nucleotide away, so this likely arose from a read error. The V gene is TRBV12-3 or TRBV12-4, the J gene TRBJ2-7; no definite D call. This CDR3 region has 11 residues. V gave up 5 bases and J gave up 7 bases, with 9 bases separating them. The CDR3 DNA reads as TGTGCCAGCAGTACTACGGATGAGCAGTACTTC. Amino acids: CASSTTDEQYF.

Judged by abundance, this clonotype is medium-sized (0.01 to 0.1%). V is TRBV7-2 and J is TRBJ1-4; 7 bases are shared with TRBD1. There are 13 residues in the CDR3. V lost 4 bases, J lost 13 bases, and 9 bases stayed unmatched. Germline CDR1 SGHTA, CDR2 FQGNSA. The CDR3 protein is CASSYNAQGGLFF. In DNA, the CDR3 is TGTGCCAGCAGCTACAACGCTCAGGGGGGACTGTTTTTT.

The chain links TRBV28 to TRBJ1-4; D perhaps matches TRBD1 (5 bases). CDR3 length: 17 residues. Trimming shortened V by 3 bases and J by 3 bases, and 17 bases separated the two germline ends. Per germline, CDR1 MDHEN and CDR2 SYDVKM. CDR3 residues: CASSFSSGQAPNEKLFF. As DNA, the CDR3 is TGTGCCAGCAGTTTTTCGTCAGGGCAGGCACCTAATGAAAAACTGTTTTTT.

The CDR3 bases are TGTGCCAGCAGTTTATCCAGCGGGGGAAAGACCCAGTACTTC. It encodes CASSLSSGGKTQYF. The gene calls are TRBV12-3 or TRBV12-4 and TRBJ2-5; 8 nucleotides match TRBD2. With 2 bases clipped from V and 6 bases from J, the junction kept 5 bases outside the gene matches. This CDR3 is built from 14 residues.

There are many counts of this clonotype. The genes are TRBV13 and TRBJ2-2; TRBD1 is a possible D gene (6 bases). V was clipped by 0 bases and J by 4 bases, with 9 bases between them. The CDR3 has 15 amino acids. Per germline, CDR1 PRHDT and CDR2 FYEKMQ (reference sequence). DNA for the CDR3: TGTGCCAGCAGCTTAGGGGACAGTGGCACCGGGGAGCTGTTTTTT. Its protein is CASSLGDSGTGELFF. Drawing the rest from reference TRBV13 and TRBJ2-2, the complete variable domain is AAGVIQSPRHLIKEKRETATLKCYPIPRHDTVYWYQQGPGQDPQFLISFYEKMQSDKGSIPDRFSAQQFSDYHSELNMSSLELGDSALYFCASSLGDSGTGELFFGEGSRLTVL.

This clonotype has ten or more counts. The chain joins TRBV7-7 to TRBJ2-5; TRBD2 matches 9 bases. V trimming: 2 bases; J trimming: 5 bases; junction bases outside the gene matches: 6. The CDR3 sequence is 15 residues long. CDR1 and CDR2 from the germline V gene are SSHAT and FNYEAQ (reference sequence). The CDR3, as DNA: TGTGCCAGCAGCTTAATAGCGGGAGAGTTTGAGACCCAGTACTTC. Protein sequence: CASSLIAGEFETQYF.

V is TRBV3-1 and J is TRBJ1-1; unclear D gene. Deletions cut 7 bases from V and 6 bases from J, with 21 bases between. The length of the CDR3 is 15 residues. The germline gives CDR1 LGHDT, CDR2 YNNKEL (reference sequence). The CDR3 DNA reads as TGTGCCAGCAATAGGAGGGCCGCTGAGCCCCCTGAAGCTTTCTTT. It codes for CASNRRAAEPPEAFF.

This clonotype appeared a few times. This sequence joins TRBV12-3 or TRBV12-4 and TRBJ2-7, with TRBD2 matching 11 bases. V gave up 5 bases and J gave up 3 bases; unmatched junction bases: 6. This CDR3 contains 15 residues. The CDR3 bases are TGTGCCAGCAGTCCAATAGGACTAGCGGGCTACGAGCAGTACTTC. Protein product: CASSPIGLAGYEQYF.

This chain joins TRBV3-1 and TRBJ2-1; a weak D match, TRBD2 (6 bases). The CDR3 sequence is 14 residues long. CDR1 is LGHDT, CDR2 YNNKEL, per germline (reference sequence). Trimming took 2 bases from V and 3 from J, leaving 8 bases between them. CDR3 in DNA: TGTGCCAGCAGCCAAAGCGGGTACTACAATGAGCAGTTCTTC. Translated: CASSQSGYYNEQFF.

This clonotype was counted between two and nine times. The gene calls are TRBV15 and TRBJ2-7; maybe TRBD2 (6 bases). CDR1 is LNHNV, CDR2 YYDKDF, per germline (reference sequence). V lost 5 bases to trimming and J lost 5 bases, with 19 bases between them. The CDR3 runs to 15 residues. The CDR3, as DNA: TGTGCCACCAGCTCCCGGGTGGGGGGAGTGGACGAGCAGTACTTC. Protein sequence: CATSSRVGGVDEQYF.

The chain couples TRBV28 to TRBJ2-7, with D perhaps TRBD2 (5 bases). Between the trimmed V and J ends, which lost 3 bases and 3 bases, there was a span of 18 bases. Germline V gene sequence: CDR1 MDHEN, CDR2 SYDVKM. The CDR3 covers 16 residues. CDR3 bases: TGTGCCAGCAGTTTCGATCGGGGTCTGACTCTCTACGAGCAGTACTTC. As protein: CASSFDRGLTLYEQYF.

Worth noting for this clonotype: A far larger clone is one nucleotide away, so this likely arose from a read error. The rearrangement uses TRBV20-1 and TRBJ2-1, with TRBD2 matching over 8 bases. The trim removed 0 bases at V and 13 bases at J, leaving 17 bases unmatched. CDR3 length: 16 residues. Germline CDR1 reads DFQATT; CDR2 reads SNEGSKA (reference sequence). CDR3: CSARDVASGRQETQFF. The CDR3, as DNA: TGCAGTGCTAGAGATGTGGCTAGCGGGCGACAAGAGACCCAGTTCTTC.